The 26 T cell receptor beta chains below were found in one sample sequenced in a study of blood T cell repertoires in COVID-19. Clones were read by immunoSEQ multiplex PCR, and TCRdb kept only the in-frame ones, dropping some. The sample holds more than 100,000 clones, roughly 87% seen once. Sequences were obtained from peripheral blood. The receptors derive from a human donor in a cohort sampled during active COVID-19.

The CDR3 protein is CASSTGTEYGYTF. The CDR3 DNA reads TGTGCCAGCAGCACCGGGACAGAATATGGCTACACCTTC. The chain carries TRBV5-4 and TRBJ1-2; 7 positions match TRBD1. Trimming removed 4 bases from V and 5 bases from J; junction bases left unmatched: 5. Looked up from germline, CDR1 is SGHNT and CDR2 is YYREEE (reference sequence). CDR3 length equals 13 residues.

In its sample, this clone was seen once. CDR3 region: CATSRDRGIQPQHF. The CDR3 DNA is TGTGCCACCAGCAGAGACAGGGGGATTCAGCCCCAGCATTTT. The rearrangement joins TRBV15 to TRBJ1-5, with 7 bases fitting TRBD1. V lost 0 bases and J lost 6; bases outside the gene matches: 2. This CDR3 is built from 14 residues. In germline, CDR1 is LNHNV, CDR2 YYDKDF (reference sequence).

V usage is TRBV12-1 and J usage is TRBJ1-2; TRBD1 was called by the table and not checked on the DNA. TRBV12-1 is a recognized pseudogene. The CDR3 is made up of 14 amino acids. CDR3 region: CASMITRGAYGYTF. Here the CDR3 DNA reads TGTGCCAGCATGATAACCAGGGGGGCCTATGGCTACACCTTC.

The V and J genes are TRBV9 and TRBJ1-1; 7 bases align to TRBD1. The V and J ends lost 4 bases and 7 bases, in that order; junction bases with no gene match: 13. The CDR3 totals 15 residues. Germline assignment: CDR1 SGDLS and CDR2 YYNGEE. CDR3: CASSPGSTGRVEAFF. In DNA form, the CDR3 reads TGTGCCAGCAGCCCCGGTTCGACAGGGAGAGTTGAAGCTTTCTTT.

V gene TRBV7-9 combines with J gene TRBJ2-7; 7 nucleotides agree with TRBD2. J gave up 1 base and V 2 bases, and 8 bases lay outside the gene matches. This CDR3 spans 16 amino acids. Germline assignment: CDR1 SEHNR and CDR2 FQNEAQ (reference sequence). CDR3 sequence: CASSLYTGGGSYEQYF. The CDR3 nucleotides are TGTGCCAGCAGCTTATACACGGGAGGAGGGTCCTACGAGCAGTACTTC. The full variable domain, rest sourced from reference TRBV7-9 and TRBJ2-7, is DTGVSQNPRHKITKRGQNVTFRCDPISEHNRLYWYRQTLGQGPEFLTYFQNEAQLEKSRLLSDRFSAERPKGSFSTLEIQRTEQGDSAMYLCASSLYTGGGSYEQYFGPGTRLTVT.

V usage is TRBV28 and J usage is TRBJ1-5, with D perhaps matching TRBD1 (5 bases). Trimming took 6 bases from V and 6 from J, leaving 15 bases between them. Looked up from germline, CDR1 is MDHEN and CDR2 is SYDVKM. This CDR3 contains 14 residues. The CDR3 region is CASSSWGGIQPQHF. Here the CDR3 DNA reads TGTGCCAGCAGCTCATGGGGGGGTATTCAGCCCCAGCATTTT.

This chain's CDR3 is CASSNIGNEQYF. The CDR3 region has the DNA TGTGCCAGTAGTAACATCGGGAACGAGCAGTACTTC. J is TRBJ2-7 and V is TRBV19, with D tentatively TRBD2 (5 bases). The germline V and J ends were trimmed by 4 bases and 5 bases, with 9 bases remaining between them. The CDR3 consists of 12 residues. Germline values: CDR1 LNHDA, CDR2 SQIVND (reference sequence).

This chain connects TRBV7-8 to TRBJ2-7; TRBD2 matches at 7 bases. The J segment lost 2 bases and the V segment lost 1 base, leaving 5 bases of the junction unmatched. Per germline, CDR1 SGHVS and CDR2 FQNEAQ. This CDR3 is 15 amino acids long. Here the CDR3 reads CASSLVPSGAYEQYF. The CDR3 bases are TGTGCCAGCAGCTTAGTTCCTAGCGGCGCCTACGAGCAGTACTTC.

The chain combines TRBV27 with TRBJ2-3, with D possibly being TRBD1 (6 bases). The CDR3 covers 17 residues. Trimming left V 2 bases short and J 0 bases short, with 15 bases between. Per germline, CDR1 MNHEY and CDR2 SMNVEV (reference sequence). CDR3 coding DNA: TGTGCCAGCAGTTTAACCCAAGGCAGGGGTAGCACAGATACGCAGTATTTT. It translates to CASSLTQGRGSTDTQYF.

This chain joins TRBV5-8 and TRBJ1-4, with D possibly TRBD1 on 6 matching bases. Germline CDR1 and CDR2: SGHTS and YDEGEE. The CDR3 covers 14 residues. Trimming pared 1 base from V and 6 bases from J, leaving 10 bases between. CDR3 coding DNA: TGTGCCAGCAGCTTGCAGGGGCGGGATGAAAAACTGTTTTTT. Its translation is CASSLQGRDEKLFF.

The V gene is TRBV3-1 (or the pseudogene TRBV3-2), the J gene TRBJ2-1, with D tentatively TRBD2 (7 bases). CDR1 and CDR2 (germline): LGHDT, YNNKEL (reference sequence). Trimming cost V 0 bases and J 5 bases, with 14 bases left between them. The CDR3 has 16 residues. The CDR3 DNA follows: TGTGCCAGCAGCCAAGAGGTGGCGGGGGCTAACAATGAGCAGTTCTTC. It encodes CASSQEVAGANNEQFF.

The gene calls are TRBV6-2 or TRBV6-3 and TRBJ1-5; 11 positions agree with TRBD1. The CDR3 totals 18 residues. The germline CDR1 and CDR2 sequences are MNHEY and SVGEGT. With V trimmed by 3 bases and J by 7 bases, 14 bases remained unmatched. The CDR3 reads CASSYGPAGTGGKQPQHF. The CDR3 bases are TGTGCCAGCAGTTATGGGCCGGCGGGGACAGGGGGAAAACAGCCCCAGCATTTT.

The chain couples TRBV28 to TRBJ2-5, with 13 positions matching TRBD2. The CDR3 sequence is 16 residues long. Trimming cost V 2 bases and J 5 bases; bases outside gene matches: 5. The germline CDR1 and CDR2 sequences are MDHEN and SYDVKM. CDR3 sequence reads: CASSLPLAGGPETQYF. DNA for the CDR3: TGTGCCAGCAGTTTACCACTAGCGGGAGGGCCGGAGACCCAGTACTTC.

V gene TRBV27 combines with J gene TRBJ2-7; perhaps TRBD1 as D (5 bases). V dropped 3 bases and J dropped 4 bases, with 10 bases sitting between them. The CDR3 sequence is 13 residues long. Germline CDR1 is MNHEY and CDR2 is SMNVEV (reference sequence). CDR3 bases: TGTGCCAGCAGTTTCTTGGACAAGTACGAGCAGTACTTC. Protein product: CASSFLDKYEQYF.

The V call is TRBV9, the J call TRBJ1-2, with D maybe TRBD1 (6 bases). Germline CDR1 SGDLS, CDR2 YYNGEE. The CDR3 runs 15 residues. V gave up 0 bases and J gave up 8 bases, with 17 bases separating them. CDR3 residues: CASSVDGGLALGYTF. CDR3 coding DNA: TGTGCCAGCAGCGTAGACGGGGGGCTGGCGCTAGGCTACACCTTC.

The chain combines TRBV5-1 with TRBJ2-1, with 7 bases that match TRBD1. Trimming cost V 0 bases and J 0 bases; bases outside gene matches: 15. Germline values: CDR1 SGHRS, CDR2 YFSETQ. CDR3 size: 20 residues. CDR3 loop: CASSLGPAASRDSSYNEQFF. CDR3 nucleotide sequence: TGCGCCAGCAGCTTGGGGCCTGCGGCTAGCAGGGACAGCTCCTACAATGAGCAGTTCTTC.

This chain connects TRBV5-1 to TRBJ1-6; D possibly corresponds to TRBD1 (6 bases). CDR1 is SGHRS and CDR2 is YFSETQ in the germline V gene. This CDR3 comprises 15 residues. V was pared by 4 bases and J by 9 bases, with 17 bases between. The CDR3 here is CASSPMGQGSSPLHF. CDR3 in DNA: TGCGCCAGCAGCCCTATGGGGCAGGGGTCTTCACCCCTCCACTTT.

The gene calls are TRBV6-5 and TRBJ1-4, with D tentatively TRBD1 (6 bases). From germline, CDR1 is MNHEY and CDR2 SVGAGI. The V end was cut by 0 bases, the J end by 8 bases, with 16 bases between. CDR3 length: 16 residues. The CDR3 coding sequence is TGTGCCAGCAGTTACTCGATTGGGGGCAGTAGGGAAAAACTGTTTTTT. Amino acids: CASSYSIGGSREKLFF.

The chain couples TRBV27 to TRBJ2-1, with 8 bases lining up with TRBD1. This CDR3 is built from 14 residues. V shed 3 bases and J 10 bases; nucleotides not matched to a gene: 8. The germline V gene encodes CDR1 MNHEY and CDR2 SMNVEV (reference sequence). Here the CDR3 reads CASSLTGVFGEQFF. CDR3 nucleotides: TGTGCCAGCAGTTTGACAGGGGTATTCGGGGAGCAGTTCTTC.

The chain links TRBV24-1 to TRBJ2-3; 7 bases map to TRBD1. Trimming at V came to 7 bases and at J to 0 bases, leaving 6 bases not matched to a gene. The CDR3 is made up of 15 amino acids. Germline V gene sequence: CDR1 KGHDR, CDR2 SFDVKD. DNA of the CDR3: TGTGCCACCAGCCCAAACAGGGGTAGCACAGATACGCAGTATTTT. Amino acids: CATSPNRGSTDTQYF.

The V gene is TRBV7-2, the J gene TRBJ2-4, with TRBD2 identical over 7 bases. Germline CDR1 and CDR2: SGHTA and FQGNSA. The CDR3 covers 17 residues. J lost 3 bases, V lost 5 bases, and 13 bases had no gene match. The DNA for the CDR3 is TGTGCCAGCAGCCAATATCGGGCTAGCGGAAGCAAAAACATTCAGTACTTC. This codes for CASSQYRASGSKNIQYF.

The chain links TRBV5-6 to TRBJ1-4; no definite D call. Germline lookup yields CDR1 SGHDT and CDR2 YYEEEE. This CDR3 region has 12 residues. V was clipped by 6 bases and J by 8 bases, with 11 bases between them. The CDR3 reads CASNHEAEKLFF. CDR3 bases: TGTGCCAGCAATCACGAAGCCGAAAAACTGTTTTTT.

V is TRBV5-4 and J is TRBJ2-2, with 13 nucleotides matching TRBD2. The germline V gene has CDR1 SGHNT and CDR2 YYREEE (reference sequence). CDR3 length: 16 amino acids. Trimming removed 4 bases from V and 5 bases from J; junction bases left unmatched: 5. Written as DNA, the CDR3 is TGTGCCAGCAGCCTAGGACTAGCGGGAGTTACCGGGGAGCTGTTTTTT. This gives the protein CASSLGLAGVTGELFF.

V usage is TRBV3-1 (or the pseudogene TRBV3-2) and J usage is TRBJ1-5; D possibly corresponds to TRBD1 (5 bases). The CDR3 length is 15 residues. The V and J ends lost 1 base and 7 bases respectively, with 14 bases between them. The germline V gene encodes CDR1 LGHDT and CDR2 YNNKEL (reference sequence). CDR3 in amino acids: CASSQGGGGGQPQHF. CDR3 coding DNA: TGTGCCAGCAGCCAAGGGGGGGGAGGCGGACAGCCCCAGCATTTT.

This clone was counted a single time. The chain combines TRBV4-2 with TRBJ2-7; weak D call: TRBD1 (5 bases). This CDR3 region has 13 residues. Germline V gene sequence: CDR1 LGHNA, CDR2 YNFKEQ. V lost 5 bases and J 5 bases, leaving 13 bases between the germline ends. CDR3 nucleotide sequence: TGTGCCAGCAGCTTTACAGGTGGCGACGAGCAGTACTTC. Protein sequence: CASSFTGGDEQYF.

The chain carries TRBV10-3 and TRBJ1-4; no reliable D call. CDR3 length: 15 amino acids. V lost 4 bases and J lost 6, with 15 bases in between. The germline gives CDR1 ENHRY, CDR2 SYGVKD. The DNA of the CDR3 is TGTGCCATCAGTGTGTCGGCAGACACACATGAAAAACTGTTTTTT. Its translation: CAISVSADTHEKLFF.